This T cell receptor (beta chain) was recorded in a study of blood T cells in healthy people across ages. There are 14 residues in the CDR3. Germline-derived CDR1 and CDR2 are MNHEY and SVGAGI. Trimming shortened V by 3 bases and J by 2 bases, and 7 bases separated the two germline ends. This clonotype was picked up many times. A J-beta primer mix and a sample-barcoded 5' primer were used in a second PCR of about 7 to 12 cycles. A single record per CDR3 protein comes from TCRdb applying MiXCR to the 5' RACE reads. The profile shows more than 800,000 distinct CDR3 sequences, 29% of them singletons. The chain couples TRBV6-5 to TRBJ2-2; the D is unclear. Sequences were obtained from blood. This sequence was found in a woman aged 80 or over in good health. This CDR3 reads CASSYNTNTGELFF. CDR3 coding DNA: TGTGCCAGCAGTTATAACACAAACACCGGGGAGCTGTTTTTT.